The source of this TCR beta chain is a study of T cell responses to AZD1222 COVID-19 vaccine. About this clone: Its antigen is as yet unknown.

Study-level results: Baseline serostatus was positive in only a handful of AZD1222 recipients.

The protocol was immunoSEQ multiplex PCR, while the TCRdb copy is restricted to in-frame clones and leaves out a portion. In the table there are approximately 130,000 clones, over 90% of which are singletons. The CDR3 extends over 14 amino acids. Germline V lookup: CDR1 SGHTA, CDR2 FQGNSA. V was clipped by 5 bases and J by 4 bases, with 14 bases between them. The receptor was isolated from an adult in good health. The source material was peripheral blood, sampled on day 0 of AZD1222 vaccination. The genes are TRBV7-2 and TRBJ1-2; D ambiguous. As DNA, the CDR3 is TGTGCCAGCAGCCCTGGGCAGGCACTCTATGGCTACACCTTC. This encodes CASSPGQALYGYTF.